Listed below are T cell receptor beta chains from one sample, sequenced in a study of CD8 T cells in Susac syndrome. TCRdb independently ran MiXCR on the immunoSEQ multiplex PCR reads; one entry per CDR3 protein. Of tens of thousands of distinct CDR3 sequences in the sample, 96% were seen once. The sequenced sample consisted of CD8+ T cells from PBMCs. Source of these receptors: a human donor with Susac syndrome. Each CDR3 is given with its conserved first and last residue. Each record gives: V gene, D gene, clone size, J gene, CDR3 protein, CDR3 DNA. The D gene is left open where the match is weak. Expanded clones get a size class; other rows say once, few or many, or leave the size out.

TRBV25-1	TRBD1	NA	TRBJ2-4	CASNQGADIQYF	TGTGCCAGCAACCAGGGGGCTGACATTCAGTACTTC
TRBV29-1	TRBD1	NA	TRBJ2-1	CSVEEMDRGREQFF	TGCAGCGTTGAAGAAATGGACAGGGGGCGCGAGCAGTTCTTC
TRBV27	NA	NA	TRBJ1-2	CASSLHPAGSYGYTF	TGTGCCAGCAGTTTACATCCGGCCGGGAGTTATGGCTACACCTTC
TRBV12-3/TRBV12-4	TRBD1	NA	TRBJ1-5	CASSHPGTGGQPQHF	TGTGCCAGCAGTCACCCCGGGACAGGGGGTCAGCCCCAGCATTTT
TRBV3-1	NA	NA	TRBJ2-7	CASSQAEGDEQYF	TGTGCCAGCAGCCAAGCGGAGGGCGACGAGCAGTACTTC
TRBV18	NA	NA	TRBJ2-3	CASNGLHTSDTQYF	TGTGCCAGCAACGGACTCCATACCTCAGATACGCAGTATTTT
TRBV7-9	NA	few	TRBJ2-3	CASSLGQGTDTQYF	TGTGCCAGCAGCTTAGGACAGGGCACAGATACGCAGTATTTT
TRBV9	NA	once	TRBJ1-1	CASSVTGDAEAFF	TGTGCCAGCAGCGTAACCGGGGACGCTGAAGCTTTCTTT
TRBV15	NA	NA	TRBJ1-2	CATRFGTNYGYTF	TGTGCCACCAGATTCGGGACTAACTATGGCTACACCTTC
TRBV4-3	TRBD2	NA	TRBJ2-1	CASSQELAGGNNEQFF	TGCGCCAGCAGCCAAGAGCTAGCGGGGGGAAACAATGAGCAGTTCTTC
TRBV6-5	NA	NA	TRBJ2-7	CASRPEGQSYEQYF	TGTGCCAGCAGACCGGAGGGGCAGTCCTACGAGCAGTACTTC
TRBV20-1	NA	NA	TRBJ1-5	CSARDQGVPQHF	TGCAGTGCTAGAGATCAAGGGGTACCCCAGCATTTT
TRBV12-3/TRBV12-4	NA	NA	TRBJ1-1	CASSLRGDEAFF	TGTGCCAGCAGTTTACGAGGAGACGAAGCTTTCTTT
TRBV4-3	NA	NA	TRBJ1-6	CASSQEAGAGSPLHF	TGCGCCAGCAGCCAAGAGGCGGGCGCGGGTTCACCCCTCCACTTT
TRBV23-1	NA	NA	TRBJ2-6	CASSQRENSGANVLTF	TGCGCCAGCAGTCAACGGGAGAACTCTGGGGCCAACGTCCTGACTTTC
TRBV20-1	TRBD1	NA	TRBJ1-6	CSAQQGNYNSPLHF	TGCAGTGCTCAACAGGGGAACTATAATTCACCCCTCCACTTT
TRBV9	NA	NA	TRBJ2-6	CASSVGGLLGVLTF	TGTGCCAGCAGCGTAGGGGGCTTACTTGGCGTCCTGACTTTC
TRBV20-1	TRBD2	NA	TRBJ2-1	CSARDLRGAADEQFF	TGCAGTGCTAGAGATCTGCGGGGGGCCGCAGATGAGCAGTTCTTC
TRBV7-2	NA	NA	TRBJ1-2	CASSLRGTNYGYTF	TGTGCCAGCAGCTTAAGGGGCACGAACTATGGCTACACCTTC
TRBV4-1	NA	NA	TRBJ2-1	CASSQDVGDSSYNEQFF	TGCGCCAGCAGCCAAGATGTCGGGGATAGCTCCTACAATGAGCAGTTCTTC
TRBV4-3	NA	NA	TRBJ1-2	CASSQGVYGYTF	TGCGCCAGCAGCCAGGGGGTCTATGGCTACACCTTC
TRBV29-1	TRBD1	NA	TRBJ1-5	CSVDVGGGQPQHF	TGCAGCGTTGATGTAGGGGGCGGTCAGCCCCAGCATTTT
TRBV7-2	TRBD2	NA	TRBJ2-3	CASSLDGGAGDTQYF	TGTGCCAGCAGCTTAGACGGGGGGGCAGGAGATACGCAGTATTTT
TRBV5-1	NA	once	TRBJ1-5	CASSSSSQPQHF	TGCGCCAGCAGCTCAAGTTCTCAGCCCCAGCATTTT
TRBV27	NA	NA	TRBJ1-5	CASSSIPGYNQPQHF	TGTGCCAGCAGTTCTATACCAGGATACAATCAGCCCCAGCATTTT
TRBV7-9	NA	NA	TRBJ1-1	CASSPSRGSYSEAFF	TGTGCCAGCAGCCCCTCTCGGGGCTCCTACTCTGAAGCTTTCTTT
TRBV27	TRBD1	once	TRBJ1-2	CASRGTGGNYGYTF	TGTGCCAGCAGAGGGACAGGGGGGAACTATGGCTACACCTTC
TRBV4-2	NA	NA	TRBJ2-7	CASSQVTASGHYEQYF	TGTGCCAGCAGCCAAGTCACAGCTTCGGGACACTACGAGCAGTACTTC
TRBV9	TRBD2	NA	TRBJ2-6	CASSVRTSGGSGANVLTF	TGTGCCAGCAGCGTCCGGACTAGCGGGGGGTCTGGGGCCAACGTCCTGACTTTC
TRBV30	TRBD2	NA	TRBJ2-4	CAWTGSGGPQYF	TGTGCCTGGACTGGTAGCGGGGGGCCACAGTACTTC
TRBV12-3/TRBV12-4	TRBD2	NA	TRBJ2-5	CASSSSGGVRSQYF	TGTGCCAGCAGTTCTAGCGGGGGGGTTAGGTCCCAGTACTTC
TRBV5-4	NA	NA	TRBJ2-3	CASSSSGAPGVDTQYF	TGTGCCAGCAGCTCCTCGGGAGCTCCAGGCGTAGATACGCAGTATTTT
TRBV5-6	NA	NA	TRBJ1-6	CASSWRVGTSPLHF	TGTGCCAGCAGCTGGCGAGTCGGGACTTCACCCCTCCACTTT
TRBV6-5	NA	once	TRBJ1-6	CASKPGTNSPLHF	TGTGCCAGCAAACCCGGCACGAATTCACCCCTCCACTTT
TRBV20-1	TRBD1	NA	TRBJ2-7	CSAYGTGGLAYEQYF	TGCAGTGCTTATGGAACAGGGGGACTTGCCTACGAGCAGTACTTC
TRBV24-1	TRBD1	NA	TRBJ1-2	CATARSGGQGGGYTF	TGTGCCACCGCCAGATCCGGGGGACAGGGAGGTGGCTACACCTTC
TRBV5-4	NA	NA	TRBJ2-2	CASSPWTSDGELFF	TGTGCCAGCAGCCCATGGACTTCCGACGGGGAGCTGTTTTTT
TRBV6-1	TRBD1	NA	TRBJ1-2	CASSADRGRANYGYTF	TGTGCCAGCAGTGCGGACAGGGGCAGAGCTAACTATGGCTACACCTTC
TRBV7-8	NA	NA	TRBJ2-5	CASSPEVRETQYF	TGTGCCAGCAGCCCAGAGGTTCGGGAGACCCAGTACTTC
TRBV7-2	TRBD1	NA	TRBJ2-5	CASSLVSGGETQYF	TGTGCCAGCAGCTTGGTGTCAGGGGGCGAGACCCAGTACTTC